The clone carrying this T cell receptor (beta chain) was observed at least ten times. Its antigen remains unidentified. Researchers took RNA transcripts and amplified the TCR beta CDR3 regions from them. The HTBI primer set served for first-round RT-PCR of the TCR CDR3. MiXCR, run by TCRdb on the multiplex PCR reads, gives a single entry per CDR3 protein. The sample consists of 400,000 or so distinct CDR3 sequences, around 15% of them appearing once. The data derive from a study of T cells in Graves' hyperthyroidism and ophthalmopathy. The CDR3 sequence is 14 residues long. The germline CDR1 and CDR2 sequences are SQVTM and ANQGSEA. Germline trimming cut 4 bases from V and 5 bases from J; bases unmatched to any gene: 8. Study-level results: A model using 13 V-J features told ophthalmopathy apart from stable hyperthyroidism.

V gene TRBV29-1 combines with J gene TRBJ2-5; 9 bases map to TRBD1. Sequenced material: blood. This receptor was obtained from a woman aged 55-70 years with Graves' ophthalmopathy. Here the CDR3 DNA reads TGCAGCGTTGCAACAGGGGGCCTTTGGGAGACCCAGTACTTC. Its protein is CSVATGGLWETQYF. Based on the CDR3 plus reference TRBV29-1 and TRBJ2-5, the full variable domain is SAVISQKPSRDICQRGTSLTIQCQVDSQVTMMFWYRQQPGQSLTLIATANQGSEATYESGFVIDKFPISRPNLTFSTLTVSNMSPEDSSIYLCSVATGGLWETQYFGPGTRLLVL.